These 24 T cell receptor beta chains came from one sample sequenced in a study of blood T cells in healthy people across ages. Alongside a J-beta primer mix, a sample-barcoded 5' primer served in a second PCR lasting about 7 to 11 cycles. TCRdb used MiXCR to reprocess the 5' RACE reads, holding one entry per CDR3 protein. The data hold 1.5 million or so distinct CDR3 sequences, with 35% to 45% observed a single time. The sequenced material came from blood. Every receptor here comes from a young woman in good health.

In its sample, this clonotype was seen a few times. This rearrangement joins TRBV12-3 or TRBV12-4 to TRBJ1-2; 7 bases line up with TRBD1. The J segment lost 0 bases and the V segment lost 7 bases, leaving 14 bases of the junction unmatched. CDR3 length: 17 amino acids. DNA for the CDR3: TGTGCCAGCACCACCTACCCGGGACAGACGTCTAACTATGGCTACACCTTC. This encodes CASTTYPGQTSNYGYTF.

This clonotype has a handful of counts. V usage is TRBV20-1 and J usage is TRBJ1-5; TRBD1 aligns across 11 bases. The length of the CDR3 is 14 residues. The germline V gene has CDR1 DFQATT and CDR2 SNEGSKA (reference sequence). V shed 3 bases, J shed 7 bases, and the junction held 5 bases outside the gene matches. The chain's CDR3 is CSASGTGGRQPQHF. The CDR3 DNA reads as TGCAGTGCTAGTGGGACAGGGGGTCGACAGCCCCAGCATTTT.

The sample holds a few counts of this clonotype. V is TRBV20-1 and J is TRBJ2-1; D is undetermined. Deletions cut 3 bases from V and 1 base from J, with 7 bases between. Per germline, CDR1 DFQATT and CDR2 SNEGSKA (reference sequence). The CDR3 length is 13 residues. Here the CDR3 reads CSASTWSYNEQFF. The CDR3 bases are TGCAGTGCTAGTACCTGGTCCTACAATGAGCAGTTCTTC.

There are a few counts of this clonotype. The rearrangement links TRBV10-3 to TRBJ2-1, with TRBD2 identical over 15 bases. With V trimmed by 7 bases and J by 5 bases, 6 bases remained unmatched. This CDR3 contains 16 residues. Germline-derived CDR1 and CDR2 are ENHRY and SYGVKD. The CDR3 region has the DNA TGTGCCATCATGGCCGGGACTAGCGGGGGGAACAATGAGCAGTTCTTC. Its translation is CAIMAGTSGGNNEQFF.

This clonotype has a handful of counts. The gene calls are TRBV20-1 and TRBJ2-5; perhaps TRBD2 as D (6 bases). Between the trimmed V and J ends, which lost 5 bases and 2 bases, there was a span of 12 bases. This CDR3 is built from 13 residues. The germline V gene has CDR1 DFQATT and CDR2 SNEGSKA (reference sequence). The DNA for the CDR3 is TGCAGTGCTCACCGGGGGAGTCAAGAGACCCAGTACTTC. It translates to CSAHRGSQETQYF.

The rearrangement joins TRBV20-1 to TRBJ1-4; D is unclear. Germline lookup yields CDR1 DFQATT and CDR2 SNEGSKA (reference sequence). The CDR3 is 13 residues long. Trimming cost V 0 bases and J 4 bases, with 6 bases left between them. The CDR3 DNA is TGCAGTGCTAGAGAGAACCGTAATGAAAAACTGTTTTTT. This sequence encodes CSARENRNEKLFF.

This clonotype has a handful of counts. The rearrangement joins TRBV24-1 to TRBJ1-4; D is uncertain. Germline V gene lookup returns CDR1 KGHDR and CDR2 SFDVKD. V was shortened by 5 bases and J by 2 bases, with 8 bases between the two germline ends. This CDR3 has 14 residues. CDR3 sequence reads: CATSGGPTNEKLFF. CDR3 bases: TGTGCCACCAGTGGAGGGCCGACTAATGAAAAACTGTTTTTT.

This clonotype was picked up many times. The chain employs TRBV3-1 and TRBJ2-7; D is unresolved. The germline V gene encodes CDR1 LGHDT and CDR2 YNNKEL (reference sequence). This CDR3 has 12 residues. V was trimmed by 5 bases and J by 3 bases, leaving 8 bases between them. CDR3 sequence: CASSDRLYEQYF. CDR3 bases: TGTGCCAGCAGCGATCGACTCTACGAGCAGTACTTC.

This clonotype was seen more than once but under ten times. The J gene is TRBJ2-1, the V gene TRBV29-1, with 16 bases aligning to TRBD2. Germline CDR1 and CDR2: SQVTM and ANQGSEA. V dropped 2 bases and J dropped 10; count of bases not matched to a gene: 11. The CDR3 extends over 17 amino acids. The CDR3 DNA is TGCAGCGTTGAAAGGGTTGGGACTAGCGGGAGGGCCGGAGAGCAGTTCTTC. This encodes CSVERVGTSGRAGEQFF.

The chain combines TRBV7-2 with TRBJ2-7; 9 nucleotides match TRBD2. The CDR3 is made up of 16 amino acids. Looked up from germline, CDR1 is SGHTA and CDR2 is FQGNSA. Trimming at V came to 5 bases and at J to 2 bases, leaving 10 bases not matched to a gene. Here the CDR3 reads CASSPVSGGVTYEQYF. CDR3 DNA: TGTGCCAGCAGCCCCGTTAGCGGGGGCGTAACCTACGAGCAGTACTTC. The full variable domain, its missing parts supplied by reference TRBV7-2 and TRBJ2-7, is GAGVSQSPSNKVTEKGKDVELRCDPISGHTALYWYRQSLGQGLEFLIYFQGNSAPDKSGLPSDRFSAERTGGSVSTLTIQRTQQEDSAVYLCASSPVSGGVTYEQYFGPGTRLTVT.

The chain has TRBV12-3 or TRBV12-4 and TRBJ2-3; D gene ambiguous. The length of the CDR3 is 15 residues. The V end was cut by 6 bases, the J end by 2 bases, with 15 bases between. The CDR3 sequence: CASRPQDVPTDTQYF. CDR3 DNA: TGTGCCAGCAGACCCCAAGACGTTCCCACAGATACGCAGTATTTT.

The J gene is TRBJ2-7, the V gene TRBV5-1; D is uncertain. The DNA matches TRBJ2-4 better at its end, which makes the J call doubtful. Germline values: CDR1 SGHRS, CDR2 YFSETQ. This CDR3 is 14 amino acids long. The CDR3 loop is CASSLDPEVSIQYF. The CDR3 coding sequence is TGCGCCAGCAGCTTGGACCCCGAGGTTAGCATTCAGTACTTC.

V usage is TRBV11-2 and J usage is TRBJ2-5; unclear D gene. This CDR3 has 14 amino acids. The V and J ends lost 5 bases and 5 bases respectively, with 15 bases between them. Germline V gene sequence: CDR1 SGHAT, CDR2 FQNNGV. The CDR3 here is CASSPPRVGETQYF. CDR3 bases: TGTGCCAGCAGCCCCCCCCGGGTGGGGGAGACCCAGTACTTC.

The chain carries TRBV5-5 and TRBJ1-1, with D possibly being TRBD1 (6 bases). The CDR3 is made up of 14 amino acids. V was shortened by 3 bases and J by 3 bases, with 12 bases between the two germline ends. CDR1 and CDR2 (germline): SGHKS, YYEKEE (reference sequence). CDR3 bases: TGTGCCAGCAGCTGGAGGGGGGGAGACACTGAAGCTTTCTTT. This codes for CASSWRGGDTEAFF.

The J gene is TRBJ1-1, the V gene TRBV20-1; D may be TRBD1 (5 bases). Per germline, CDR1 DFQATT and CDR2 SNEGSKA (reference sequence). The CDR3 sequence is 14 residues long. The V gene lost 5 bases and the J gene lost 0 bases, with 13 bases spanning the gap. For the CDR3, the DNA is TGCAGTGCTCCCAAGGGACGGCTGAACACTGAAGCTTTCTTT. This gives the protein CSAPKGRLNTEAFF.

The genes are TRBV20-1 and TRBJ2-4, with 7 bases that match TRBD1. The J call may be in error: the DNA end matches TRBJ2-7 better. Per germline, CDR1 DFQATT and CDR2 SNEGSKA (reference sequence). CDR3 size: 15 residues. This CDR3 reads CSARDTGVRYYEQYF. The CDR3 region has the DNA TGCAGTGCTAGAGATACAGGGGTCCGCTACTACGAGCAGTACTTC.

A remark on this clonotype: Germline is not matched at one junction end, which may reflect a read error. J is TRBJ2-1 and V is TRBV6-6, with D unclear. The CDR3 is made up of 13 amino acids. Germline values: CDR1 MNHNY, CDR2 SVGAGI (reference sequence). Here the CDR3 reads CASSYRADYERFF. DNA of the CDR3: TGTGCCAGCAGTTATAGGGCAGATTACGAGCGGTTCTTC.

V usage is TRBV7-9 and J usage is TRBJ2-3; possible D gene TRBD2, 6 bases. Between the trimmed V and J ends, which lost 2 bases and 4 bases, there was a span of 13 bases. The CDR3 contains 15 residues. CDR1 and CDR2 (germline): SEHNR, FQNEAQ (reference sequence). The DNA for the CDR3 is TGTGCCAGCAGCTTAAACGCACTAGCCCCAGATACGCAGTATTTT. It codes for CASSLNALAPDTQYF.

There are a few counts of this clonotype. The rearrangement links TRBV7-8 to TRBJ2-7; 8 bases are a match to TRBD2. There are 13 residues in the CDR3. Trimming cost V 10 bases and J 2 bases; bases outside gene matches: 7. Germline V gene sequence: CDR1 SGHVS, CDR2 FQNEAQ. CDR3 in DNA: TGTGCCACGACGGGGGGGATAGCCTACGAGCAGTACTTC. Protein sequence: CATTGGIAYEQYF.

This clonotype has a single count. The chain carries TRBV5-1 and TRBJ2-3; D not resolved. The CDR3 consists of 15 residues. Trimming left V 0 bases short and J 0 bases short, with 8 bases between. Germline loops: CDR1 SGHRS, CDR2 YFSETQ. This CDR3 is CASSLVPESTDTQYF. The CDR3 bases are TGCGCCAGCAGCTTGGTACCAGAGAGCACAGATACGCAGTATTTT.

This chain uses TRBV12-3 or TRBV12-4 with TRBJ1-2; possibly TRBD1 for D (6 bases). Deletions cut 5 bases from V and 7 bases from J, with 17 bases between. CDR3 length: 14 amino acids. The CDR3 coding sequence is TGTGCCAGCAGTCCCGGACGGGGGCTAGGTGGCTACACCTTC. Encoded protein: CASSPGRGLGGYTF.

The chain joins TRBV6-2 or TRBV6-3 to TRBJ2-3, with 7 positions matching TRBD2. Trimming removed 8 bases from V and 4 bases from J; junction bases left unmatched: 9. CDR3 length: 14 amino acids. CDR1 MNHEY and CDR2 SVGEGT come from the germline V gene. DNA for the CDR3: TGTGCCAGCCTCGCGGGAGATAGGTCAGATACGCAGTATTTT. Its translation: CASLAGDRSDTQYF.

This clonotype was seen a handful of times. The chain joins TRBV7-2 to TRBJ2-5; perhaps D is TRBD1 or TRBD2 (5 bases each). CDR1 and CDR2 from the germline V gene are SGHTA and FQGNSA. Trimming took off 3 bases at V and 0 bases at J, with 17 bases between the two ends. CDR3 size: 17 residues. In nucleotides, the CDR3 is TGTGCCAGCAGCTTGGGGACGGATTATTTGTACCAAGAGACCCAGTACTTC. Amino acids: CASSLGTDYLYQETQYF.

This chain connects TRBV27 to TRBJ2-3, with D possibly being TRBD2 (5 bases). V lost 2 bases to trimming and J lost 5 bases, with 14 bases between them. There are 15 residues in the CDR3. Per germline, CDR1 MNHEY and CDR2 SMNVEV (reference sequence). This CDR3 reads CASSLRGAAGDTQYF. CDR3 bases: TGTGCCAGCAGTTTACGGGGAGCTGCAGGAGATACGCAGTATTTT.